This TCR beta chain was recorded in a study of shared clonotypes between healthy human individuals. The germline CDR1 and CDR2 sequences are MDHEN and SYDVKM. V was pared by 4 bases and J by 13 bases, with 25 bases between. CDR3 length: 15 residues. Here immunoSEQ multiplex PCR was the method, and the copy in TCRdb shows in-frame clones only, minus some. The table has approximately 470,000 clones, around 85% seen once; the top ten hold approximately 12%. Input material: PBMCs. The receptor's source is a woman aged 35 to 49 in good health. Some clones in this sample may be carry-over from other donors' samples. V gene TRBV28 combines with J gene TRBJ1-2, with D possibly matching TRBD1 (5 bases). The CDR3, as DNA: TGTGCCAGCAGTTCATCCGGGACGGCCCTCGAGCGGTGCACCTTC. This codes for CASSSSGTALERCTF.